The clone carrying this TCR beta chain was seen at least ten times. Via MiXCR, TCRdb re-called the RACE reads, giving one row per CDR3 protein. There are more than 300,000 distinct CDR3 sequences in the sample; less than 6.5% occur only once, and around 2.6% lies in the top ten. The sample originates from a study of human T cells and chemical hapten exposure. Time point given: pre-sensitization, week 0. This sample's treatment: therapeutic diphenylcyclopropenone sensitization with weekly scalp DPC. This CDR3 contains 15 residues. Trimming took 5 bases from V and 2 from J, leaving 10 bases between them. Germline values: CDR1 SGHTA, CDR2 FQGNSA.

The V and J genes are TRBV7-2 and TRBJ2-6; D uncertain. The source material was whole blood, sampled in connection with sensitization to the hapten diphenylcyclopropenone (DPC). The receptor comes from a woman aged 50 to 65 with alopecia areata. Some clones in this sample may be carry-over from other donors' samples. The CDR3: CASSHGRTGANVLTF. The CDR3 nucleotides read TGTGCCAGCAGCCATGGTAGGACTGGGGCCAACGTCCTGACTTTC.